The T cell receptor (beta chain) under discussion was sequenced for a study of T-cell reconstitution after alpha-beta-depleted transplantation in children. General study points: After transplant, at about two months, alpha-beta T cells were reportedly derived from several hundred expanded graft clones. Certain patients had high TCRbeta diversity at day 60, and it came from recipient T cells and thymic progenitors that survived. When one year had passed after transplant, most T-cell counts and diversity came from newly produced T cells.

Unique molecular identifiers were incorporated during preparation of the TCRbeta library. TCRdb processed the PCR reads anew with MiXCR; each CDR3 protein has one entry. The profile shows 600,000 or so distinct CDR3 sequences, around 23% of them singletons. In this sample, this clonotype turned up a few times. Its antigen remains unidentified. The CDR3 sequence is 15 residues long. Germline CDR1 DFQATT, CDR2 SNEGSKA (reference sequence). V shed 7 bases, J shed 0 bases, and the junction held 7 bases outside the gene matches. The clonotype comes from a boy in the first two years of life who had a stem cell transplant for acute myeloid leukemia, so the T cells may come from the graft donor. Sample: PBMCs, mostly from graft donor cells, taken 360 days after TCRalphabeta/CD19-depleted stem cell transplant. The rearrangement uses TRBV20-1 and TRBJ2-3, with 10 bases aligning to TRBD2. The CDR3 loop is CSGSGGDLSTDTQYF. DNA of the CDR3: TGCAGTGGGAGCGGGGGGGATCTCAGCACAGATACGCAGTATTTT.